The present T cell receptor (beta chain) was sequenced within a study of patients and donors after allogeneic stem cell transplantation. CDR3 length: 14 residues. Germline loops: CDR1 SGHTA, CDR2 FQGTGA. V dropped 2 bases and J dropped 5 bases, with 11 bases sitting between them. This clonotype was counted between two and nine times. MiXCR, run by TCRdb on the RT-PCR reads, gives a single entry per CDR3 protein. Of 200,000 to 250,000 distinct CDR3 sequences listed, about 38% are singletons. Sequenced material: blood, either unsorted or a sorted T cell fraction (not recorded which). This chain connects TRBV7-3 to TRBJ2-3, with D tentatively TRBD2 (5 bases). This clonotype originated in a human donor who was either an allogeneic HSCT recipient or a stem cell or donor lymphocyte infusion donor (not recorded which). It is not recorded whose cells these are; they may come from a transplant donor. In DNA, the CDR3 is TGTGCCAGCAGCTTACGGCTAGCTCAAGATACGCAGTATTTT. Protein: CASSLRLAQDTQYF.